A selection of T cell receptor beta chains follows, all from one sample in a study of CD8+CD57+ T cells in acquired aplastic anemia. TCRdb passed the reads through MiXCR, listing each CDR3 protein once. There are 150,000 to 200,000 distinct CDR3 sequences in the sample; roughly 48% occur only once, and about 3% lies in the top ten. Source material: sorted CD4+, CD8+, or CD8+CD57+ T cells (not recorded which) from PBMCs. These receptor sequences come from a human donor with aplastic anemia. Both conserved end residues are part of each CDR3. D genes are given only for firm matches. The size entry is marked missing in some rows and otherwise reads once, few, many or a size class.

J gene	D gene	clone size	V gene	CDR3 protein	CDR3 DNA
TRBJ1-6	TRBD1	.	TRBV10-3	CAVQGASNSPLHF	TGTGCCGTACAGGGGGCGTCTAATTCACCCCTCCACTTT
TRBJ2-7	TRBD1	.	TRBV20-1	CSARVSGTGKHEQYF	TGCAGTGCTAGAGTCAGTGGGACAGGGAAACACGAGCAGTACTTC
TRBJ2-7	.	few	TRBV19	CASRSSYEQYF	TGTGCCAGTAGGAGCTCCTACGAGCAGTACTTC
TRBJ2-7	.	many	TRBV20-1	CSARPGEVEQYF	TGCAGTGCTAGACCCGGGGAAGTCGAGCAGTACTTC
TRBJ1-3	.	.	TRBV5-1	CASSPGDSGNTIYF	TGCGCCAGCAGCCCAGGGGACTCTGGAAACACCATATATTTT
TRBJ2-1	TRBD2	.	TRBV25-1	CASSSTEAREFNEQFF	TGTGCCAGCAGTTCCACGGAAGCGCGGGAGTTTAATGAGCAGTTCTTC
TRBJ1-1	.	many	TRBV5-1	CASSFWQGQAFF	TGCGCCAGCAGCTTTTGGCAGGGTCAAGCTTTCTTT
TRBJ1-4	.	many	TRBV25-1	CASSDPSSTGEKLFF	TGTGCCAGCAGTGACCCCTCGAGCACCGGCGAAAAACTGTTTTTT
TRBJ1-3	.	.	TRBV29-1	CSAIFSAVGNTIYF	TGCAGCGCCATTTTCTCGGCGGTTGGAAACACCATATATTTT
TRBJ1-1	.	many	TRBV12-3/TRBV12-4	CASSLETANTEAFF	TGTGCCAGCAGTTTAGAGACAGCGAACACTGAAGCTTTCTTT
TRBJ2-3	TRBD2	many	TRBV10-3	CAISGAGSGDSSTDTQYF	TGTGCCATCAGTGGGGCTGGTAGCGGGGATTCTAGCACAGATACGCAGTATTTT
TRBJ1-1	TRBD1	few	TRBV12-5	CASGPNRGTMNTEAFF	TGTGCTAGTGGCCCGAACAGGGGCACCATGAACACTGAAGCTTTCTTT
TRBJ1-3	.	few	TRBV11-2	CASSSLTGWNTIYF	TGTGCCAGCAGCTCCTTGACGGGTTGGAACACCATATATTTT
TRBJ1-5	.	.	TRBV7-3	CASSSDSNQPQHF	TGTGCCAGCAGCTCGGATAGCAATCAGCCCCAGCATTTT
TRBJ2-7	.	once	TRBV29-1	CSVLGVPYEQYF	TGCAGCGTACTAGGGGTGCCCTACGAGCAGTACTTC